The 24 T cell receptor beta chains in this list originate from one sample, sequenced in a study of blood T cell repertoires in COVID-19. Only in-frame clones appear in the TCRdb table, and some are missing; sequencing was by immunoSEQ multiplex PCR. The table records over 40,000 clones, 86% of them present only once. The sample was peripheral blood. All receptors derive from a man older than 75 with active COVID-19.

This clone has just a few counts. The chain couples TRBV5-4 to TRBJ1-2; D perhaps matches TRBD1 (5 bases). CDR1 and CDR2 (germline): SGHNT, YYREEE (reference sequence). This CDR3 has 14 amino acids. With 4 bases removed from V and 0 bases from J, the gap between germline ends came to 10 bases. CDR3 nucleotides: TGTGCCAGCAGCCCGGACAATTCTAACTATGGCTACACCTTC. This sequence encodes CASSPDNSNYGYTF.

J is TRBJ2-1 and V is TRBV15; D uncertain. Germline lookup yields CDR1 LNHNV and CDR2 YYDKDF (reference sequence). The V gene lost 0 bases and the J gene lost 9 bases, with 9 bases spanning the gap. This CDR3 is built from 13 residues. The CDR3 spells CATSRDYPGEQFF. As DNA, the CDR3 is TGTGCCACCAGCAGAGACTATCCTGGTGAGCAGTTCTTC.

This chain uses TRBV10-3 with TRBJ2-7, with 10 bases lining up with TRBD2. The V and J ends lost 3 bases and 0 bases, in that order; junction bases with no gene match: 2. The CDR3 runs 15 residues. CDR1 is ENHRY, CDR2 SYGVKD, per germline. CDR3 coding DNA: TGTGCCATCAGTGATAGCGGGAGGATCTCCTACGAGCAGTACTTC. Translating it yields CAISDSGRISYEQYF.

CDR3: CASSFSRGQGHSPLHF. CDR3 nucleotides: TGTGCCAGCAGCTTTTCTCGAGGCCAGGGCCATTCACCCCTCCACTTT. This chain joins TRBV7-9 and TRBJ1-6, with a weak D call TRBD1 (5 bases). Between the trimmed V and J ends, which lost 3 bases and 8 bases, there was a span of 17 bases. This CDR3 region has 16 residues. Germline V gene data show CDR1 as SEHNR and CDR2 as FQNEAQ (reference sequence).

This chain joins TRBV10-3 and TRBJ2-2, with D maybe TRBD2 (5 bases). V dropped 5 bases and J dropped 1 base, with 11 bases sitting between them. Germline values: CDR1 ENHRY, CDR2 SYGVKD. This CDR3 has 15 residues. The CDR3 here is CAISNPGMNTGELFF. CDR3 sequence (DNA): TGTGCCATCAGTAACCCGGGGATGAACACCGGGGAGCTGTTTTTT.

The chain joins TRBV30 to TRBJ2-1; TRBD2 aligns across 12 bases. CDR1 and CDR2 from the germline V gene are GTSNPN and SVGIG (reference sequence). The CDR3 is made up of 15 amino acids. V lost 4 bases to trimming and J lost 4 bases; unmatched junction nucleotides: 5. The CDR3: CAWMTSGGLYNEQFF. In nucleotides, the CDR3 is TGTGCCTGGATGACTAGCGGGGGACTTTACAATGAGCAGTTCTTC. Variable domain in full (rest from reference TRBV30 and TRBJ2-1): SQTIHQWPATLVQPVGSPLSLECTVEGTSNPNLYWYRQAAGRGLQLLFYSVGIGQISSEVPQNLSASRPQDRQFILSSKKLLLSDSGFYLCAWMTSGGLYNEQFFGPGTRLTVL.

This clone occurred once. The J gene is TRBJ1-6, the V gene TRBV28; D possibly corresponds to TRBD1 (6 bases). Deletions cut 5 bases from V and 12 bases from J, with 20 bases between. Germline V gives CDR1 MDHEN, CDR2 SYDVKM. The CDR3 is 15 residues long. CDR3 amino acids: CASSPGTSTLGPLHF. The DNA for the CDR3 is TGTGCCAGCAGTCCTGGGACATCTACACTTGGACCCCTCCACTTT.

The rearrangement links TRBV18 to TRBJ1-1; D ambiguous. This CDR3 is built from 14 residues. Deletions cut 5 bases from V and 2 bases from J, with 12 bases between. Germline V CDR1 and CDR2: KGHSH, LQKENI. The chain's CDR3 is CASSATSSNTEAFF. The CDR3, as DNA: TGTGCCAGCTCAGCGACAAGCTCAAACACTGAAGCTTTCTTT.

This sequence joins TRBV28 and TRBJ2-1, with D possibly being TRBD2 (6 bases). The CDR3 spans 15 residues. Germline V gene lookup returns CDR1 MDHEN and CDR2 SYDVKM. V was shortened by 6 bases and J by 6 bases, with 18 bases between the two germline ends. The CDR3 protein is CASSPDRDLPNEQFF. The CDR3 DNA reads TGTGCCAGCAGCCCAGACCGGGACTTACCCAATGAGCAGTTCTTC.

This rearrangement joins TRBV19 to TRBJ2-5; 11 nucleotides line up with TRBD2. From germline, CDR1 is LNHDA and CDR2 SQIVND (reference sequence). After removal of 3 bases from V and 5 bases from J, the junction contained 5 bases not matched to a gene. This CDR3 contains 15 residues. CDR3 DNA: TGTGCCAGTAGTATTAGCGGGAGGGTCGGGGAGACCCAGTACTTC. Protein sequence: CASSISGRVGETQYF. Variable domain in full (rest from reference TRBV19 and TRBJ2-5): DGGITQSPKYLFRKEGQNVTLSCEQNLNHDAMYWYRQDPGQGLRLIYYSQIVNDFQKGDIAEGYSVSREKKESFPLTVTSAQKNPTAFYLCASSISGRVGETQYFGPGTRLLVL.

V is TRBV27 and J is TRBJ2-1, with TRBD1 matching over 10 bases. The germline V gene has CDR1 MNHEY and CDR2 SMNVEV (reference sequence). The J segment lost 3 bases and the V segment lost 0 bases, leaving 2 bases of the junction unmatched. CDR3 length: 16 amino acids. The CDR3 bases are TGTGCCAGCAGTTTATCAAGGACAGGGGGCTACAATGAGCAGTTCTTC. It encodes CASSLSRTGGYNEQFF.

The chain has TRBV10-3 and TRBJ2-6, with 7 bases that match TRBD2. The CDR3 extends over 19 amino acids. Germline V CDR1 and CDR2: ENHRY, SYGVKD. Trimming removed 3 bases from V and 4 bases from J; junction bases left unmatched: 15. The CDR3 region has the DNA TGTGCCATCAGTGACCCCTGGGGGAGGGCCTCGGGCGGGGCCAACGTCCTGACTTTC. This gives the protein CAISDPWGRASGGANVLTF.

CDR3 nucleotides: TGTGCCACCAGCAGAGGTCTCGGGACTAGCGGGAGGGTTCACAGACCCGGGGAGCTGTTTTTT. Translated, it gives CATSRGLGTSGRVHRPGELFF. The chain combines TRBV15 with TRBJ2-2; 16 bases are a match to TRBD2. The CDR3 sequence is 21 residues long. The junction had 14 bases not matched to a gene; V was cut back by 1 base and J by 6 bases. CDR1 is LNHNV and CDR2 is YYDKDF in the germline V gene (reference sequence).

The chain combines TRBV14 with TRBJ2-7; tentative D call: TRBD2 (6 bases). This CDR3 is 13 amino acids long. Between the trimmed V and J ends, which lost 2 bases and 8 bases, there was a span of 13 bases. Germline V gives CDR1 SGHDN, CDR2 FVKESK. CDR3 sequence (DNA): TGTGCCAGCAGCCAAAGACGGGACTCGCAGCAGTACTTC. Amino acids: CASSQRRDSQQYF.

The V gene is TRBV10-3, the J gene TRBJ1-2, with D tentatively TRBD1 (5 bases). Germline-derived CDR1 and CDR2 are ENHRY and SYGVKD. V was cut by 8 bases and J by 0 bases, with 16 bases left in between. The CDR3 is 15 amino acids. CDR3 sequence: CAISGGNSTNYGYTF. In DNA, the CDR3 is TGTGCCATCTCGGGGGGAAACAGTACTAACTATGGCTACACCTTC.

The chain couples TRBV4-2 to TRBJ1-2; 7 positions match TRBD1. This CDR3 has 14 residues. Germline CDR1 reads LGHNA; CDR2 reads YNFKEQ. The trim removed 4 bases at V and 2 bases at J, leaving 4 bases unmatched. The CDR3 bases are TGTGCCAGCAGCCCGGACAGGCAAAACTATGGCTACACCTTC. Its protein is CASSPDRQNYGYTF.

This clone was counted a few times. The CDR3 loop is CASSETTGASKYEQYF. CDR3 nucleotides: TGCGCCAGCAGTGAGACGACAGGGGCCTCAAAGTACGAGCAGTACTTC. The genes are TRBV10-1 and TRBJ2-7; 8 bases are shared with TRBD1. Germline CDR1 reads WNHNN; CDR2 reads SYGVQD (reference sequence). Trimming cost V 2 bases and J 4 bases; bases outside gene matches: 10. This CDR3 is 16 amino acids long.

The V gene is TRBV2, the J gene TRBJ2-3; a weak D match, TRBD2 (5 bases). The ends were cut back, 6 bases at V and 0 bases at J, with 10 bases in the middle. The CDR3 loop spans 14 amino acids. Per the germline V gene, CDR1 is SNHLY and CDR2 is FYNNEI. The CDR3 DNA sequence: TGTGCCAGCAGCTGGGAGACTAGCACAGATACGCAGTATTTT. Protein sequence: CASSWETSTDTQYF.

V is TRBV28 and J is TRBJ2-1, with D possibly TRBD1 on 6 matching bases. CDR1 and CDR2 (germline): MDHEN, SYDVKM. Between the trimmed V and J ends, which lost 9 bases and 1 base, there was a span of 13 bases. The CDR3 totals 14 residues. DNA for the CDR3: TGTGCCAGTAACAGCAGGGGATCCTACAATGAGCAGTTCTTC. Its translation is CASNSRGSYNEQFF.

The chain joins TRBV19 to TRBJ2-1, with TRBD2 matching over 13 bases. CDR1 LNHDA and CDR2 SQIVND come from the germline V gene (reference sequence). The CDR3 is made up of 15 amino acids. V dropped 11 bases and J dropped 7; count of bases not matched to a gene: 11. In nucleotides, the CDR3 is TGTGCCTCGACGGTACTGGGACTAGCGGGAAATGAGCAGTTCTTC. Translation gives CASTVLGLAGNEQFF.

This clone was detected only a few times. The genes are TRBV19 and TRBJ1-2, with unresolved D. V was clipped by 4 bases and J by 6 bases, with 18 bases between them. Germline CDR1 is LNHDA and CDR2 is SQIVND (reference sequence). The CDR3 spans 15 residues. For the CDR3, the DNA is TGTGCCAGTAGTACTAGCGGGTCCCGTGAAAATGGCTACACCTTC. This sequence encodes CASSTSGSRENGYTF.

The CDR3 sequence: CASSLAGGEKLFF. The CDR3 DNA is TGTGCCAGCAGCTTAGCGGGAGGCGAAAAACTGTTTTTT. The genes are TRBV7-2 and TRBJ1-4; D is unresolved. Trimming took off 0 bases at V and 8 bases at J, with 7 bases between the two ends. The CDR3 has 13 residues. The germline V gene encodes CDR1 SGHTA and CDR2 FQGNSA.

The chain employs TRBV28 and TRBJ2-3; TRBD1 agrees at 8 bases. Germline-derived CDR1 and CDR2 are MDHEN and SYDVKM. The CDR3 extends over 14 amino acids. J lost 5 bases, V lost 5 bases, and 6 bases had no gene match. The CDR3 region has the DNA TGTGCCAGCAGTCTCGGACAGGGCAAAGATACGCAGTATTTT. Protein sequence: CASSLGQGKDTQYF.

The genes are TRBV27 and TRBJ1-2, with TRBD1 matching over 8 bases. V lost 5 bases to trimming and J lost 8 bases; unmatched junction nucleotides: 10. The CDR3 runs 14 residues. Germline CDR1 and CDR2: MNHEY and SMNVEV (reference sequence). The CDR3 loop is CASSPNGQGFGYTF. The CDR3 DNA reads TGTGCCAGCAGTCCGAATGGACAGGGTTTCGGCTACACCTTC.